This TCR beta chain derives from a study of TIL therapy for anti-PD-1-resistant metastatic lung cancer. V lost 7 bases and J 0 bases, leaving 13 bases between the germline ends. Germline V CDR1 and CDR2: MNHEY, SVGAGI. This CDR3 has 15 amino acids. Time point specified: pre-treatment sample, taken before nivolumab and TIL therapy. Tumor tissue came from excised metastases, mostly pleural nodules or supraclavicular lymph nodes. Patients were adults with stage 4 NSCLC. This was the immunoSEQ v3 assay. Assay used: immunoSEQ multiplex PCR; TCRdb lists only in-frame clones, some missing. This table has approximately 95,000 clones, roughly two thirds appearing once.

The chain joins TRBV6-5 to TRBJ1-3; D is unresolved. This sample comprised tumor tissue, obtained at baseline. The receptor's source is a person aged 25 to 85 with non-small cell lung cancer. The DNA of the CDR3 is TGTGCCAGCACCATTAACACGGGCTCTGGAAACACCATATATTTT. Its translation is CASTINTGSGNTIYF.